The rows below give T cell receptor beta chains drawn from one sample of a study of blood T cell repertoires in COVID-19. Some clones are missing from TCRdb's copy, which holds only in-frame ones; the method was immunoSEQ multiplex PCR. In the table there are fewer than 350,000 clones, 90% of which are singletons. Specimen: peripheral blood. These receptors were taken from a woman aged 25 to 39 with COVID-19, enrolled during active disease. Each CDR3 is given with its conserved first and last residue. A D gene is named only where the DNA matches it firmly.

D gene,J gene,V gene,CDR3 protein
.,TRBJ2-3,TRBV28,CASLASNTDTQYF
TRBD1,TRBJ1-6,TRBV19,CASTGTGVSPLHF
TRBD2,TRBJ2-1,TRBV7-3,CASSRTSGASSEQFF
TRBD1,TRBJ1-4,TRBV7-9,CASSQGGPNEKLFF
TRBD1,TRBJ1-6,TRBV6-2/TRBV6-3,CASSPISGTGNSPLHF
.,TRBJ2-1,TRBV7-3,CASSFTGGSSYNEQFF
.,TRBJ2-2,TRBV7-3,CASSLMAQTGELFF
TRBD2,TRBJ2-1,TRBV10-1,CASSDASGSLSNEQFF
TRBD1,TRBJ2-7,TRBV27,CASSSPGTGDYEQYF
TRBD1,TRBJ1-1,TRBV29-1,CSVRRDRAVEAFF
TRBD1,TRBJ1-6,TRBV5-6,CASSMGQGNSPLHF
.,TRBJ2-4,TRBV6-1,CASSEARFGGWIKNIQYF
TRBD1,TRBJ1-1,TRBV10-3,CAISNRGVTTEAFF
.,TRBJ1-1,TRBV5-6,CASRLGGGNTEAFF
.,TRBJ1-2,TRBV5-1,CASHSGESGYGYTF
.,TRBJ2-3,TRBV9,CASSVDDGGTDTQYF
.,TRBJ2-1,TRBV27,CASSLFPGGEQFF
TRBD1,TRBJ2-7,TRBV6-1,CASSEVVDRAGEQYF
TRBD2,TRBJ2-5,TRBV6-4,CASSDSMATSGKYQETQYF
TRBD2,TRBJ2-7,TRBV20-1,CSASPLAGVDKKQYF
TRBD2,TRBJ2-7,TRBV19,CASSQPLAGGGYEQYF
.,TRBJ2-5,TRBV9,CASSVNSRGETQYF
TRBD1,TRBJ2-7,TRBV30,CAWSDGQGSYEQYF
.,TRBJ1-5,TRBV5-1,CASSRTGGDQPQHF
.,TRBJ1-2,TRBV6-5,CASSSAAVYGYTF
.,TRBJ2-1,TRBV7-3,CASSPPAPGEQFF
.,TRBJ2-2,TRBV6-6,CASSLMLGKVDTGELFF
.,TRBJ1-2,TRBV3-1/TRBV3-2,CASSQEAAPYYGYTF
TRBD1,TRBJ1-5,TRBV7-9,CASSFGTGYSGNQPQHF
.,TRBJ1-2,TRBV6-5,CASSLSDSGDYGYTF
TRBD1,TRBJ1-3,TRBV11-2,CASSSARDRWNTIYF
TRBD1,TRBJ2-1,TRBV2,CASSRTGGAINEQFF
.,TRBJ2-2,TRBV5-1,CASSLVLGELFF
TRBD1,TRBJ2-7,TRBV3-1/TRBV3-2,CASSQPGTATYEQYF
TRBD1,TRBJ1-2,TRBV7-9,CASSLSQGESYTF
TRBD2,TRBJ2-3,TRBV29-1,CSVEDGGTSGGADPTDTQYF
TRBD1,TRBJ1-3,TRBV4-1,CASSLTGASGNTIYF